One sample yielded the 10 T cell receptor beta chains listed below, sequenced in a study of PD-1 blockade in mismatch repair-deficient tumors. Data came from immunoSEQ multiplex PCR; TCRdb stores just in-frame clones and leaves some out. Found here are more than 90,000 clones, about three quarters of them singletons; the top ten hold 4.7%. The sample here was peripheral blood, taken 60 to 65 weeks after starting pembrolizumab. The receptors stem from an adult with mismatch repair-deficient cancer.

The V and J genes are TRBV2 and TRBJ1-1, with D unclear. Germline V gives CDR1 SNHLY, CDR2 FYNNEI. This CDR3 is 17 amino acids long. Trimming stripped 4 bases from V and 0 bases from J, with 18 bases between. This chain's CDR3 is CASSGGSSLSMNTEAFF. CDR3 DNA: TGTGCCAGCAGTGGGGGTTCCTCCTTGTCGATGAACACTGAAGCTTTCTTT.

The V gene is TRBV6-5, the J gene TRBJ2-4, with D possibly called TRBD1 or TRBD2 (5 bases each). CDR3 length: 14 residues. V lost 1 base and J lost 8, with 12 bases in between. In germline, CDR1 is MNHEY, CDR2 SVGAGI. The CDR3 sequence: CASSYFGGVDIQYF. In DNA form, the CDR3 reads TGTGCCAGCAGTTACTTTGGGGGAGTTGACATTCAGTACTTC.

The chain is built from TRBV9 and TRBJ1-2; TRBD1 aligns across 9 bases. Germline trimming cut 1 base from V and 0 bases from J; bases unmatched to any gene: 10. Germline V lookup: CDR1 SGDLS, CDR2 YYNGEE. The CDR3 consists of 18 residues. The CDR3 reads CASSVNPGQGRSNYGYTF. CDR3 DNA sequence: TGTGCCAGCAGCGTAAACCCGGGACAGGGAAGGTCTAACTATGGCTACACCTTC.

The J gene is TRBJ2-5, the V gene TRBV6-1, with 7 bases fitting TRBD2. V shed 7 bases, J shed 3 bases, and the junction held 11 bases outside the gene matches. The germline gives CDR1 MNHNS, CDR2 SASEGT. This CDR3 spans 15 amino acids. The CDR3 loop is CASTDTGLRKETQYF. CDR3 coding DNA: TGTGCCAGCACCGATACGGGACTAAGAAAAGAGACCCAGTACTTC.

The CDR3: CASSSDIHEQYF. Written as DNA, the CDR3 is TGTGCCAGCAGTTCGGATATACACGAGCAGTACTTC. The genes are TRBV6-6 and TRBJ2-7; D call uncertain. Germline CDR1 reads MNHNY; CDR2 reads SVGAGI (reference sequence). The CDR3 loop spans 12 amino acids. Trimming shortened V by 4 bases and J by 5 bases, and 9 bases separated the two germline ends.

V is TRBV10-2 and J is TRBJ1-1; D not resolved. CDR3 length: 13 residues. V was trimmed by 7 bases and J by 1 base, leaving 10 bases between them. From germline, CDR1 is WSHSY and CDR2 SAAADI. CDR3 sequence (DNA): TGCGCCAGCACCCACGGAGAGAACACTGAAGCTTTCTTT. Amino acid sequence: CASTHGENTEAFF.

The chain uses TRBV5-4 and TRBJ2-5; TRBD2 matches at 8 bases. Germline V gives CDR1 SGHNT, CDR2 YYREEE (reference sequence). V lost 0 bases and J lost 2; bases outside the gene matches: 0. The CDR3 runs 14 residues. The CDR3 reads CASSLASGQETQYF. DNA of the CDR3: TGTGCCAGCAGCTTGGCTAGCGGGCAAGAGACCCAGTACTTC.

The rearrangement links TRBV4-3 to TRBJ1-2; D is unclear. With 4 bases removed from V and 4 bases from J, the gap between germline ends came to 16 bases. The CDR3 contains 15 residues. Germline V lookup: CDR1 LGHNA, CDR2 YSLEER. CDR3 bases: TGCGCCAGCAGCCGGTCGCAAGACACGAGCTATGGCTACACCTTC. Its protein is CASSRSQDTSYGYTF.

This rearrangement joins TRBV6-5 to TRBJ1-5; D may be TRBD1 (6 bases). V lost 7 bases, J lost 4 bases, and 11 bases lay in between. CDR3 size: 13 residues. Germline V gene data show CDR1 as MNHEY and CDR2 as SVGAGI. CDR3 sequence: CASTYRVNQPQHF. In DNA, the CDR3 is TGTGCCAGCACCTACAGGGTGAATCAGCCCCAGCATTTT.

This clone was recorded a few times. CDR3 amino acids: CATFGGVAEAFF. The CDR3 DNA reads as TGTGCCACATTCGGGGGAGTGGCTGAAGCTTTCTTT. This chain links TRBV19 with TRBJ1-1; maybe TRBD1 (5 bases). This CDR3 has 12 amino acids. V was cut by 10 bases and J by 6 bases, with 15 bases left in between. In germline, CDR1 is LNHDA, CDR2 SQIVND (reference sequence). The entire variable domain, with the rest obtained from reference TRBV19 and TRBJ1-1, is as follows: DGGITQSPKYLFRKEGQNVTLSCEQNLNHDAMYWYRQDPGQGLRLIYYSQIVNDFQKGDIAEGYSVSREKKESFPLTVTSAQKNPTAFYLCATFGGVAEAFFGQGTRLTVV.